Included here is one TCR beta chain sequence, with context. The data were taken from a study of memory CD4+ T cells and cytomegalovirus serostatus. Profiling relied on immunoSEQ multiplex PCR, and the TCRdb table lists in-frame clones only, not all of them. The data contain under 55,000 clones, about 78% of them singletons. The CDR3 consists of 9 residues. Germline V lookup: CDR1 SEHNR, CDR2 FQNEAQ (reference sequence). Trimming cost V 11 bases and J 6 bases, with 4 bases left between them. Single viable CD3+CD4+CD8-CD45RO+ cells were sorted as the memory CD4+ T cells. This receptor was obtained from an adult in good health and CMV-seronegative. Sequences were obtained from memory CD4+ T cells from blood. This sequence joins TRBV7-9 and TRBJ2-2; D uncertain. In nucleotides, the CDR3 is TGTGCCGTTTCCGGGGAGCTGTTTTTT. This translates into CAVSGELFF.